This T cell receptor (beta chain) derives from a study of T cells in Graves' hyperthyroidism and ophthalmopathy. RNA transcripts provided the source from which TCR beta CDR3 regions were amplified. The study used the HTBI primer set for a first-round RT-PCR of the TCR CDR3. TCRdb re-called the multiplex PCR reads with MiXCR, one entry per CDR3 protein. This sample has approximately 480,000 distinct CDR3 sequences, with more than 20% found just once. This clonotype appeared a few times. The CDR3 consists of 15 residues. Germline CDR1 is MNHEY and CDR2 is SVGAGI. The germline V and J ends were trimmed by 3 bases and 5 bases, with 14 bases remaining between them. Absent ophthalmopathy progression within 18 months defined stable Graves' hyperthyroidism.

The rearrangement uses TRBV6-5 and TRBJ1-5; D ambiguous. Material: blood. The sequence was collected from a man in his late teens or twenties with Graves' hyperthyroidism. The CDR3 DNA sequence: TGTGCCAGCAGTTATTCAGTGCCCCCAGATCAGCCCCAGCATTTT. Translating it yields CASSYSVPPDQPQHF.